This T cell receptor beta chain emerged from a study of T cell responses to AZD1222 COVID-19 vaccine. The overall study: The study pooled second doses at about 4 or about 12 weeks.

Study-wide findings and caveats: Every sample of the repertoires postdated the peak T cell response. Increases in Spike-specific TCR breadth and depth were seen after two AZD1222 doses. Regions 160-218 and 743-854 dominated among vaccine-associated CD4 TCRs spanning spike.

Remarks on this clone: The antigen remains unidentified.

TCRdb keeps only in-frame clones here, not all; method: immunoSEQ multiplex PCR. The sample gives 100,000 to 150,000 clones, approximately 88% of which show up once; over 5.5% is in the top ten. This TCR came from an adult in good health. This sample comprised peripheral blood, obtained on day 0 of AZD1222 vaccination.

CDR3 residues: CASSPFTRDRGGNTIYF. CDR3 bases: TGTGCCAGCTCACCCTTTACCCGGGACCGCGGTGGAAACACCATATATTTT. The chain uses TRBV18 and TRBJ1-3; maybe TRBD1 (5 bases). Germline lookup yields CDR1 KGHSH and CDR2 LQKENI. The CDR3 loop spans 17 amino acids. Trimming took off 3 bases at V and 3 bases at J, with 18 bases between the two ends. The whole variable domain, remainder taken from reference TRBV18 and TRBJ1-3, is NAGVMQNPRHLVRRRGQEARLRCSPMKGHSHVYWYRQLPEEGLKFMVYLQKENIIDESGMPKERFSAEFPKEGPSILRIQQVVRGDSAAYFCASSPFTRDRGGNTIYFGEGSWLTVV.